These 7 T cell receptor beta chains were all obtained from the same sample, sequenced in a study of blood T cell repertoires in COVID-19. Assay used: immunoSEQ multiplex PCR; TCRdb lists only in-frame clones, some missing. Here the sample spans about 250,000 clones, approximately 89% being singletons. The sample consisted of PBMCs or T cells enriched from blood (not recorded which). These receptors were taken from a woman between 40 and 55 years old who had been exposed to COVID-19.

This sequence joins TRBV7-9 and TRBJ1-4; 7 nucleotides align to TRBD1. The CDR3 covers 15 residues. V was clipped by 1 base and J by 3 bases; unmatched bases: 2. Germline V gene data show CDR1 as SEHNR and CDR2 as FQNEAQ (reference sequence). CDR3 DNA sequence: TGTGCCAGCAGCTTAGAGGGGACAGCTAATGAAAAACTGTTTTTT. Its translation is CASSLEGTANEKLFF.

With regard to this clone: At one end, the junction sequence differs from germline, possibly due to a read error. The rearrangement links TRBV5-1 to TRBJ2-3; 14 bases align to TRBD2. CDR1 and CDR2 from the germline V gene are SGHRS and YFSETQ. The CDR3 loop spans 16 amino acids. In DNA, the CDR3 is TGTGCCAGCAGCGACGGACTAGCGGGAGGTGGAGATACGCAGTATTTT. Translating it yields CASSDGLAGGGDTQYF.

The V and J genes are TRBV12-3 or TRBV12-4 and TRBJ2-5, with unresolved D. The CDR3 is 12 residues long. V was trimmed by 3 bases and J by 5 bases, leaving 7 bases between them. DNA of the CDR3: TGTGCCAGCAGTTTGTTCTCGGAGACCCAGTACTTC. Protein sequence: CASSLFSETQYF.

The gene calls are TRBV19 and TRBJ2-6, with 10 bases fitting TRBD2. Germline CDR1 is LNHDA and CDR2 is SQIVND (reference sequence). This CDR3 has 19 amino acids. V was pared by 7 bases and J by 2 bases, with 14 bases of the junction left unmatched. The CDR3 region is CASTIVSGLASAGANVLTF. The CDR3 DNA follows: TGTGCCAGTACCATTGTATCGGGACTAGCGTCTGCTGGGGCCAACGTCCTGACTTTC.

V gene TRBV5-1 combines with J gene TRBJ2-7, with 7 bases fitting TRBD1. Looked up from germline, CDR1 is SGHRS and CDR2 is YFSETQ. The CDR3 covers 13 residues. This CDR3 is CASSRDRKYEQYV. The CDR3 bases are TGTGCCAGCAGCCGGGACAGAAAGTACGAGCAGTACGTC.

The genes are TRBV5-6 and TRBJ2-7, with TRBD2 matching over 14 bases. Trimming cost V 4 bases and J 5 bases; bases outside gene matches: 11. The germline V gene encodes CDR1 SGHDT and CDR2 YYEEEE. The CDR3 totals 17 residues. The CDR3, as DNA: TGTGCCAGCAGCCTCCGGGGACTAGCGGGAGCAGTACACGAGCAGTACGTC. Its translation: CASSLRGLAGAVHEQYV.

The CDR3 loop reads CASSRRNRGNTEAFF. The CDR3 DNA reads as TGCGCCAGCAGCAGAAGGAACAGGGGGAACACTGAAGCTTTCTTT. V usage is TRBV4-3 and J usage is TRBJ1-1, with 7 bases that match TRBD1. The germline CDR1 and CDR2 sequences are LGHNA and YSLEER. This CDR3 spans 15 amino acids. V shed 5 bases, J shed 1 base, and the junction held 7 bases outside the gene matches.